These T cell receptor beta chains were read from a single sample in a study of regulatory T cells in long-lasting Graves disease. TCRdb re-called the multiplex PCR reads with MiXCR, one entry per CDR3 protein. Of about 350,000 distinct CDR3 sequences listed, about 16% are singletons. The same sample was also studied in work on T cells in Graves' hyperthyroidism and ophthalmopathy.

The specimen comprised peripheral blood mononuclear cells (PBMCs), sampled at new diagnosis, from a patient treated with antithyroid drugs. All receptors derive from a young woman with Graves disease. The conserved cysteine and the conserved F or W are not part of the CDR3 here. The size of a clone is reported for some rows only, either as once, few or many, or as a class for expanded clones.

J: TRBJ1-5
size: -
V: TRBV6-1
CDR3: ASRLTGGPEQPQH

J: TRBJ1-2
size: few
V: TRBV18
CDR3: ASSPPGGPNYGYT

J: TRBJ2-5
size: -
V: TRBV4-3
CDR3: ASSPTGLAQETQY

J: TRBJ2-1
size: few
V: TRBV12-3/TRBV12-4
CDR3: ASSFTARSYNEQF

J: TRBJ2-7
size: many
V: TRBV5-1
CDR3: ASSLASGTSGYEQY

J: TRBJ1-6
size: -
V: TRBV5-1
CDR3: ASSFGTPRDIYNSPLH

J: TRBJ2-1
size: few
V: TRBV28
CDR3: ASSFRSPGTAHNEQF

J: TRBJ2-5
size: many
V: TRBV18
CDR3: ASSPLGAGGQETQY

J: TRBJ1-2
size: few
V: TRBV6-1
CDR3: ASTDRDGYT

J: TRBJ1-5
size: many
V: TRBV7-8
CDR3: ASSPGVNQPQH

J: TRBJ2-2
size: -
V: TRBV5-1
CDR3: ASSPGGTNTGELF

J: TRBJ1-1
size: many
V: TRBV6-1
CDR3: ASSERSPTEAF

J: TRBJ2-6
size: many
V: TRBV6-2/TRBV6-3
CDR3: ASSYETSASGANVLT

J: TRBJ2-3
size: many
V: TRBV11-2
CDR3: ASSLGKGQTSTDTQY

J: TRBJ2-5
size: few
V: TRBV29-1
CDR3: SVTVYQETQY

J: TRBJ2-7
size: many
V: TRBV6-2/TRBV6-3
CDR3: ASSRARDSNSYEQY

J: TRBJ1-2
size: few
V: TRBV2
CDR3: ASSFDRAGGYT

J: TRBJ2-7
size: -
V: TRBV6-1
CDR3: ASRRQGDRYEQY

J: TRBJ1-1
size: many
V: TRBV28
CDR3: ASSLPSEAF

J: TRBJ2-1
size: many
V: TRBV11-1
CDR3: ASSSQTSGGHNEQF

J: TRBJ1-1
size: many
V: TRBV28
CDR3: ASSLLRGQGRNTEAF

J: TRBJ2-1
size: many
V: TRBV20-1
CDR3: SASELAILNEQF